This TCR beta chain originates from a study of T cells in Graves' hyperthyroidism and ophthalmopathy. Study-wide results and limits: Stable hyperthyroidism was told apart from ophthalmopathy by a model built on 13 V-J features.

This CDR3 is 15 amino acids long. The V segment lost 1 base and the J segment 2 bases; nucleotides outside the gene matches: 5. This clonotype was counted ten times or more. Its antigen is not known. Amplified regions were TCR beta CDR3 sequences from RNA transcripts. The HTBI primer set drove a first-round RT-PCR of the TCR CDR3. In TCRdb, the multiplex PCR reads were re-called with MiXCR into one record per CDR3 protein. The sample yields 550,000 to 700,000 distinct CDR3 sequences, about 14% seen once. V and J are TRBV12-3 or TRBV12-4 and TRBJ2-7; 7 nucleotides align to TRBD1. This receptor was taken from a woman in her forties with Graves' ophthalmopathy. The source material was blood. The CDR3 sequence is CASSLEGGSTYEQYF. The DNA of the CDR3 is TGTGCCAGCAGTTTAGAAGGGGGCTCTACCTACGAGCAGTACTTC.